These T cell receptor beta chains were read from a single sample in a study of T cell changes during pregnancy in multiple sclerosis. Profiled with immunoSEQ multiplex PCR; TCRdb holds only in-frame clones, not every one. The profile shows around 95,000 clones, approximately 90% of them singletons. The specimen was peripheral blood, collected after pregnancy. These receptors all stem from a female donor in good health, enrolled as a control in a pregnancy study. Both conserved end residues are part of each CDR3. A D gene is named only where the DNA matches it firmly. Expanded clones get a size class; other rows say once, few or many, or leave the size out.

v_call: TRBV6-4
j_call: TRBJ2-1
clone_size: .
d_call: TRBD2
cdr3_nt: TGTGCCAGCAGAAGACGGGGGGAGACCTACAATGAGCAGTTCTTC
cdr3_aa: CASRRRGETYNEQFF

v_call: TRBV11-3
j_call: TRBJ2-1
clone_size: .
d_call: TRBD2
cdr3_nt: TGTGCCAGCAGCCCCCTCCGAGCGGGAGCCAATGAGCAGTTCTTC
cdr3_aa: CASSPLRAGANEQFF

v_call: TRBV4-1
j_call: TRBJ1-4
clone_size: .
d_call: .
cdr3_nt: TGCGCCAGCAGCCAGGGACTTTTAAATGAAAAACTGTTTTTT
cdr3_aa: CASSQGLLNEKLFF

v_call: TRBV2
j_call: TRBJ2-5
clone_size: .
d_call: .
cdr3_nt: TGTGCCAGCACTCCAGAGGGAGAGACCCAGTACTTC
cdr3_aa: CASTPEGETQYF

v_call: TRBV14
j_call: TRBJ1-3
clone_size: once
d_call: .
cdr3_nt: TGTGCCAGCAGCCAAGATTACGGCACCATATATTTT
cdr3_aa: CASSQDYGTIYF

v_call: TRBV9
j_call: TRBJ2-5
clone_size: .
d_call: TRBD2
cdr3_nt: TGTGCCAGCAGCGAATCCTCCGGGACTACATCGTACTTC
cdr3_aa: CASSESSGTTSYF

v_call: TRBV5-1
j_call: TRBJ1-4
clone_size: .
d_call: TRBD1
cdr3_nt: TGCGCCAGCAGCTTGGAGGGACAGCTAACCGAAAAACTGTTTTTT
cdr3_aa: CASSLEGQLTEKLFF

v_call: TRBV5-4
j_call: TRBJ2-5
clone_size: .
d_call: TRBD2
cdr3_nt: TGTGCCAGCAGCTTAGGTATAGCGGGTCAAGAGACCCAGTACTTC
cdr3_aa: CASSLGIAGQETQYF

v_call: TRBV29-1
j_call: TRBJ1-1
clone_size: .
d_call: .
cdr3_nt: TGCAGCGCCGAGTCCGGACATATGAGCGCTTTCTTT
cdr3_aa: CSAESGHMSAFF

v_call: TRBV19
j_call: TRBJ1-5
clone_size: .
d_call: .
cdr3_nt: TGTGCCAGTATAGGACAGCATTATAGCAATCAGCCCCAGCATTTT
cdr3_aa: CASIGQHYSNQPQHF

v_call: TRBV5-1
j_call: TRBJ2-1
clone_size: .
d_call: TRBD2
cdr3_nt: TGCGCCAGCAGCCCTGGACTAGCGGACAATGAGCAGTTCTTC
cdr3_aa: CASSPGLADNEQFF

v_call: TRBV28
j_call: TRBJ1-2
clone_size: .
d_call: .
cdr3_nt: TGTGCCAGCAGTCCCAACGGACAGCGCGGCTACACCTTC
cdr3_aa: CASSPNGQRGYTF

v_call: TRBV7-9
j_call: TRBJ1-2
clone_size: .
d_call: .
cdr3_nt: TGTGCCAGCAGCTTAGGCTCAGGGAATTATGGCTACACCTTC
cdr3_aa: CASSLGSGNYGYTF

v_call: TRBV11-2
j_call: TRBJ2-6
clone_size: .
d_call: TRBD2
cdr3_nt: TGTGCCAGCAGCTTAGTGCACGCTAGCGGGAGCTCTGGGGCCAACGTCCTGACTTTC
cdr3_aa: CASSLVHASGSSGANVLTF

v_call: TRBV5-1
j_call: TRBJ1-1
clone_size: .
d_call: .
cdr3_nt: TGCGCCAGCAGTGTAGACATCAACACTGAAGCTTTCTTT
cdr3_aa: CASSVDINTEAFF

v_call: TRBV7-2
j_call: TRBJ1-1
clone_size: .
d_call: TRBD1
cdr3_nt: TGTGCCAGCAGCGAAGGACAGGGTAGATGGGATGAAGCTTTCTTT
cdr3_aa: CASSEGQGRWDEAFF

v_call: TRBV5-4
j_call: TRBJ2-5
clone_size: .
d_call: TRBD1
cdr3_nt: TGTGCCAGCAGCTTAGGGCAGGGGGCCGTTCGGGAGCAGTACTTC
cdr3_aa: CASSLGQGAVREQYF

v_call: TRBV6-1
j_call: TRBJ1-5
clone_size: .
d_call: .
cdr3_nt: TGTGCCAGCAGTGTAATAAATCAGCCCCAGCATTTT
cdr3_aa: CASSVINQPQHF

v_call: TRBV25-1
j_call: TRBJ2-1
clone_size: .
d_call: .
cdr3_nt: TGTGCCAGCAGTGATTCCGGGACTCAGCAGTTCTTC
cdr3_aa: CASSDSGTQQFF

v_call: TRBV4-1
j_call: TRBJ2-7
clone_size: .
d_call: TRBD1
cdr3_nt: TGCGCCAGCAGCCAAGGGGTCATATTTGGGACAGGGGGCTACGAGCAGTACTTC
cdr3_aa: CASSQGVIFGTGGYEQYF

v_call: TRBV28
j_call: TRBJ2-3
clone_size: .
d_call: TRBD1
cdr3_nt: TGTGCCAGCAGTTCGGGACAGGGAGGCGATACGCAGTATTTT
cdr3_aa: CASSSGQGGDTQYF

v_call: TRBV7-2
j_call: TRBJ2-3
clone_size: .
d_call: TRBD1
cdr3_nt: TGTGCCAGCAGCCATCGACAGGGATTGGGCACAGATACGCAGTATTTT
cdr3_aa: CASSHRQGLGTDTQYF

v_call: TRBV18
j_call: TRBJ2-5
clone_size: .
d_call: TRBD2
cdr3_nt: TGTGCCAGCTCACGAGCGGGGGTGGAGACCCAGTACTTC
cdr3_aa: CASSRAGVETQYF

v_call: TRBV30
j_call: TRBJ1-2
clone_size: .
d_call: .
cdr3_nt: .
cdr3_aa: CAWSLGMGGGYGYTF

v_call: TRBV15
j_call: TRBJ1-6
clone_size: .
d_call: .
cdr3_nt: TGTGCCACCAGTTACACCCGTTCACCCCTCCACTTT
cdr3_aa: CATSYTRSPLHF

v_call: TRBV6-5
j_call: TRBJ1-5
clone_size: .
d_call: TRBD1
cdr3_nt: TGTGCCAGCAGTTCACAGGGGAGTCAGCCCCAGCATTTT
cdr3_aa: CASSSQGSQPQHF

v_call: TRBV7-8
j_call: TRBJ2-1
clone_size: .
d_call: TRBD2
cdr3_nt: TGTGCCAGCAGCCCTATAGCGGGAGGACTGCGCAGCTCCTACAATGAGCAGTTCTTC
cdr3_aa: CASSPIAGGLRSSYNEQFF

v_call: TRBV9
j_call: TRBJ2-3
clone_size: once
d_call: .
cdr3_nt: TGTGCCAGCAGCGTAGCTACAGATACGCAGTATTTT
cdr3_aa: CASSVATDTQYF